This T cell receptor beta chain originates from a study of blood T cell repertoires in COVID-19. CDR1 and CDR2 from the germline V gene are SGHTA and FQGNSA. CDR3 size: 16 residues. After removal of 5 bases from V and 6 bases from J, the junction contained 7 bases not matched to a gene. This clone has only a few counts. The assay was immunoSEQ multiplex PCR, and TCRdb's table has in-frame clones only and misses some. Of roughly 140,000 clones in the sample, roughly 88% were seen once. V is TRBV7-2 and J is TRBJ2-1; 13 nucleotides line up with TRBD2. This sequence was found in a woman aged 50 to 60 with acute or convalescent COVID-19. What was sequenced was peripheral blood. CDR3 sequence (DNA): TGTGCCAGCAGCGAACTAGCGGGAGGGCCTGGCAATGAGCAGTTCTTC. Its translation: CASSELAGGPGNEQFF.